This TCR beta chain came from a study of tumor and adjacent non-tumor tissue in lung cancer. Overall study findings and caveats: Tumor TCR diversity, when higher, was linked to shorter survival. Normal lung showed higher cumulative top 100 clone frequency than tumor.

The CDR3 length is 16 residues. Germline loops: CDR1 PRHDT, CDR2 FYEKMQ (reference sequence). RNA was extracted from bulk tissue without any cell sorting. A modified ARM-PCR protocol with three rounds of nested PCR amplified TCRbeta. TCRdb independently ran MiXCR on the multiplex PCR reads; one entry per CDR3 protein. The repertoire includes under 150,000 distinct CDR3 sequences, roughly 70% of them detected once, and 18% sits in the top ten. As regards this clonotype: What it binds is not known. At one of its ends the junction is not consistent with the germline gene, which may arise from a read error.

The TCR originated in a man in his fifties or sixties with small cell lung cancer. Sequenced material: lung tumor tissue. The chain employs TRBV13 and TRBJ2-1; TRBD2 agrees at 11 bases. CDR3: CASSSRLAGLHNEQFF. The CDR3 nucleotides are TGTGCCAGCAGCTCTCGACTAGCGGGACTACACAACGAGCAGTTCTTC.